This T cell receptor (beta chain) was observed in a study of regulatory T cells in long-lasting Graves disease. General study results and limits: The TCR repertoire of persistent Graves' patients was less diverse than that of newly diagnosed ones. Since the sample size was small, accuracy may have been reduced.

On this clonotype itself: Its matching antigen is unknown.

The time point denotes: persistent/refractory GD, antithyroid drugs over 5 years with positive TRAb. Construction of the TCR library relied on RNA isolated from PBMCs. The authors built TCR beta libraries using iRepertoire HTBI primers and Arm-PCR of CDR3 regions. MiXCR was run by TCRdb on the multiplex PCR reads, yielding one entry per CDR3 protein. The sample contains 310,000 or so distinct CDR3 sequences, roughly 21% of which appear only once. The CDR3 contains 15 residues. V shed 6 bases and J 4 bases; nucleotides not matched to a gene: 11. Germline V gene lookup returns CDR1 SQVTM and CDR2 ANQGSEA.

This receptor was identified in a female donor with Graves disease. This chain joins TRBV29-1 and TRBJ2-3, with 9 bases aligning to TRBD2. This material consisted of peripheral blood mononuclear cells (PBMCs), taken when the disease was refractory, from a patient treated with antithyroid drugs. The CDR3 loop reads CSVISGRFGPDTQYF. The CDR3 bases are TGCAGCGTAATAAGCGGGAGGTTCGGACCAGATACGCAGTATTTT.